The rows below give T cell receptor beta chains drawn from one sample of a study of OX40 agonist ivuxolimab in advanced cancers. Profiling relied on immunoSEQ multiplex PCR, and the TCRdb table lists in-frame clones only, not all of them. The table lists under 100,000 clones, about 91% of them singletons. The sequencing here drew on CD4+ or CD8+ T cells sorted from blood, taken in a trial of the OX40 agonist ivuxolimab. These TCRs come from an adult with an advanced solid tumor such as melanoma, head and neck, liver or kidney cancer. CDR3s include the opening cysteine and the closing phenylalanine or tryptophan. The D gene is left open where the match is weak. Clone size is not always given. Where it is, it says once, few, many or a class for expanded clones.

clone_size: .; d_call: TRBD2; j_call: TRBJ2-7; v_call: TRBV7-2; cdr3_nt: TGTGCCAGCAGCCCCCCTAGCGGGAGATATAACGAGCAGTACTTC; cdr3_aa: CASSPPSGRYNEQYF
clone_size: .; d_call: .; j_call: TRBJ1-2; v_call: TRBV7-2; cdr3_nt: TGTGCCAGCAGCTTAGTGGGGGATGGCTACACCTTC; cdr3_aa: CASSLVGDGYTF
clone_size: once; d_call: .; j_call: TRBJ2-2; v_call: TRBV18; cdr3_nt: TGTGCCAGCTCACCACAGGTAGCGGCGAACACCGGGGAGCTGTTTTTT; cdr3_aa: CASSPQVAANTGELFF
clone_size: .; d_call: .; j_call: TRBJ1-1; v_call: TRBV18; cdr3_nt: TGTGCCAGCTCACCAAAGGGGGTATCGAACACTGAAGCTTTCTTT; cdr3_aa: CASSPKGVSNTEAFF
clone_size: .; d_call: .; j_call: TRBJ2-7; v_call: TRBV21-1; cdr3_nt: TGTGCCAGCAGCAAAGAGGGTAATAGTGACAGGGATTTCCACGAGCAGTACTTC; cdr3_aa: CASSKEGNSDRDFHEQYF
clone_size: .; d_call: .; j_call: TRBJ2-1; v_call: TRBV27; cdr3_nt: TGTGCCAGCAGTCCTACCCTGACTAGAGGCTCCTACAATGAGCAGTTCTTC; cdr3_aa: CASSPTLTRGSYNEQFF
clone_size: .; d_call: .; j_call: TRBJ2-2; v_call: TRBV2; cdr3_nt: TGTGCCAGCAGTCAGGACACCGGGGAGCTGTTTTTT; cdr3_aa: CASSQDTGELFF
clone_size: .; d_call: TRBD2; j_call: TRBJ2-1; v_call: TRBV29-1; cdr3_nt: TGCAGCGTTGTGTCGGGAGGGCCCAATGAGCAGTTCTTC; cdr3_aa: CSVVSGGPNEQFF
clone_size: .; d_call: TRBD1; j_call: TRBJ2-3; v_call: TRBV5-1; cdr3_nt: TGCGCCAGCAGCTCACAGGGGGCGCAGGGTACGCAGTATTTT; cdr3_aa: CASSSQGAQGTQYF
clone_size: .; d_call: .; j_call: TRBJ2-3; v_call: TRBV2; cdr3_nt: TGTGCCAGCAGTGAAGCGCTTAAGCCAGATACGCAGTATTTT; cdr3_aa: CASSEALKPDTQYF
clone_size: .; d_call: TRBD1; j_call: TRBJ2-3; v_call: TRBV18; cdr3_nt: TGTGCCAGCTCACCACAGGGGGCTAGCACAGATACGCAGTATTTT; cdr3_aa: CASSPQGASTDTQYF
clone_size: .; d_call: .; j_call: TRBJ2-1; v_call: TRBV7-9; cdr3_nt: TGTGCCAGCAGCTTAGAGGGTGGCAGCTACAATGAGCAGTTCTTC; cdr3_aa: CASSLEGGSYNEQFF
clone_size: .; d_call: .; j_call: TRBJ1-5; v_call: TRBV4-2; cdr3_nt: TGTGCCAGCAGCCAAGACAGGGCATCGTCGCAGCCCCAGCATTTT; cdr3_aa: CASSQDRASSQPQHF
clone_size: .; d_call: TRBD1; j_call: TRBJ1-1; v_call: TRBV5-1; cdr3_nt: TGCGCCAGCAGCGAAGACAGGGGGCGGGTAACAGTGTACTTT; cdr3_aa: CASSEDRGRVTVYF
clone_size: .; d_call: .; j_call: TRBJ2-1; v_call: TRBV6-5; cdr3_nt: TGTGCCAGCAGTTATGGGGGCCGTGAGCAGTTCTTC; cdr3_aa: CASSYGGREQFF
clone_size: .; d_call: TRBD1; j_call: TRBJ1-5; v_call: TRBV6-6; cdr3_nt: TGTGCCAGCACCCCGACAGGGGGCGGCAATCAGCCCCAGCATTTT; cdr3_aa: CASTPTGGGNQPQHF
clone_size: .; d_call: .; j_call: TRBJ1-2; v_call: TRBV29-1; cdr3_nt: TGCAGCGTTGCGAAGGCTGGGAATGGCTACACCTTC; cdr3_aa: CSVAKAGNGYTF
clone_size: .; d_call: .; j_call: TRBJ2-1; v_call: TRBV27; cdr3_nt: TGTGCCAGCACCCGACAGGTCCTCGGCAATCATGAGCAGTTCTTC; cdr3_aa: CASTRQVLGNHEQFF
clone_size: .; d_call: TRBD2; j_call: TRBJ2-5; v_call: TRBV7-2; cdr3_nt: TGTGCCAGCACCCAGGTAGCGGGAGGCCAAGAGACCCAGTACTTC; cdr3_aa: CASTQVAGGQETQYF
clone_size: .; d_call: .; j_call: TRBJ2-7; v_call: TRBV20-1; cdr3_nt: TGCAAACCAGGGGACCTCTACGAGCAGTACTTC; cdr3_aa: CKPGDLYEQYF
clone_size: once; d_call: TRBD2; j_call: TRBJ2-1; v_call: TRBV5-1; cdr3_nt: TGCGCCAGCAGCTTCCAGGGACTACCTATCGATGAGCAGTTCTTC; cdr3_aa: CASSFQGLPIDEQFF
clone_size: .; d_call: TRBD1; j_call: TRBJ2-7; v_call: TRBV7-9; cdr3_nt: TGTGCCAGCAGCTCGGGACAGGGGGCATACGAGCAGTACTTC; cdr3_aa: CASSSGQGAYEQYF
clone_size: .; d_call: .; j_call: TRBJ2-7; v_call: TRBV27; cdr3_nt: TGTGCCAGCATAATCAAGAGCTCCTACGAGCAGTACTTC; cdr3_aa: CASIIKSSYEQYF
clone_size: once; d_call: TRBD1; j_call: TRBJ2-7; v_call: TRBV7-2; cdr3_nt: TGTGCCAGCAGCTCCTGGACAGGGGTGGGCGAGCAGTACTTC; cdr3_aa: CASSSWTGVGEQYF
clone_size: .; d_call: TRBD2; j_call: TRBJ2-2; v_call: TRBV19; cdr3_nt: TGTGCCAGTAAGGGGAGCGGGATCACCGGGGAGCTGTTTTTT; cdr3_aa: CASKGSGITGELFF
clone_size: .; d_call: .; j_call: TRBJ2-3; v_call: TRBV7-9; cdr3_nt: TGTGCCAGCAGACATACAGGGCCAGATACGCAGTATTTT; cdr3_aa: CASRHTGPDTQYF
clone_size: .; d_call: TRBD2; j_call: TRBJ2-4; v_call: TRBV9; cdr3_nt: TGTGCCAGCAGCGTAGGACTAGCGGAAAACATTCAGTACTTC; cdr3_aa: CASSVGLAENIQYF
clone_size: .; d_call: .; j_call: TRBJ2-5; v_call: TRBV10-3; cdr3_nt: TGTGCCATCCACGACGGACTCCAAGAGACCCAGTACTTC; cdr3_aa: CAIHDGLQETQYF
clone_size: .; d_call: .; j_call: TRBJ1-2; v_call: TRBV7-2; cdr3_nt: TGTGCCAGCAGCTTGCTACCTGGGGCGACCCACTATGGCTACACCTTC; cdr3_aa: CASSLLPGATHYGYTF